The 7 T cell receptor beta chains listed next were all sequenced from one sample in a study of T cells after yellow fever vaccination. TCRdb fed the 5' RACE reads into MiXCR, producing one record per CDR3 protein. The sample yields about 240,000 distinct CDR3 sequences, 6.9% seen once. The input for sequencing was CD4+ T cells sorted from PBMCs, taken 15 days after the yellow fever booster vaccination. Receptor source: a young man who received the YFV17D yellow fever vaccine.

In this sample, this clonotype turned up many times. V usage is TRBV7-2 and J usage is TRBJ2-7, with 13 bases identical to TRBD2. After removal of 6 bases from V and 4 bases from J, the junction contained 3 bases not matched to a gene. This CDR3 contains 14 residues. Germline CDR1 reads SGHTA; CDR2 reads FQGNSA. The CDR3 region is CASSRTSGRYEQYF. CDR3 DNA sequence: TGTGCCAGCAGTCGGACTAGCGGGAGATACGAGCAGTACTTC. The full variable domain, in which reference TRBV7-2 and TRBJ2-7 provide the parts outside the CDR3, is GAGVSQSPSNKVTEKGKDVELRCDPISGHTALYWYRQSLGQGLEFLIYFQGNSAPDKSGLPSDRFSAERTGGSVSTLTIQRTQQEDSAVYLCASSRTSGRYEQYFGPGTRLTVT.

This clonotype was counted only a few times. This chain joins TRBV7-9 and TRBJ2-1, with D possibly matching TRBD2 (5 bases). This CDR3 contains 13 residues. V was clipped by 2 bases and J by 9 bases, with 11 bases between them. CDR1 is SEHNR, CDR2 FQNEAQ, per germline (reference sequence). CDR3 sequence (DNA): TGTGCCAGCAGCTTACTTGATGAGGGTGAGCAGTTCTTC. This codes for CASSLLDEGEQFF.

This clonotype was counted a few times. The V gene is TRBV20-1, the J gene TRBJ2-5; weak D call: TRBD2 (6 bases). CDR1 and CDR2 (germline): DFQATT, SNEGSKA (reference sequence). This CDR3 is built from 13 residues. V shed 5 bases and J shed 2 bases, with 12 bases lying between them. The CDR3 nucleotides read TGCAGTGCTCGCGGGGAGCTACAAGAGACCCAGTACTTC. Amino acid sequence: CSARGELQETQYF.

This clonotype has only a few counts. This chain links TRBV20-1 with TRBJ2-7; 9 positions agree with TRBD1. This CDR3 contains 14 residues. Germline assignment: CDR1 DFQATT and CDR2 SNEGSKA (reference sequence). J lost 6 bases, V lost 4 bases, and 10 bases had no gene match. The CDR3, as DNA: TGCAGTGCTACCTCGGGGACAGGGACCATCGAGCAGTACTTC. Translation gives CSATSGTGTIEQYF.

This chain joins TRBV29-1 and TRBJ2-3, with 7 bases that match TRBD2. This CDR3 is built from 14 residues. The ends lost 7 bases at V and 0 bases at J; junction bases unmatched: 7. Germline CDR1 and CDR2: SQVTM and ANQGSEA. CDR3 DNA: TGCAGCGACGCGGGGAGGGCTAGCACAGATACGCAGTATTTT. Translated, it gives CSDAGRASTDTQYF.

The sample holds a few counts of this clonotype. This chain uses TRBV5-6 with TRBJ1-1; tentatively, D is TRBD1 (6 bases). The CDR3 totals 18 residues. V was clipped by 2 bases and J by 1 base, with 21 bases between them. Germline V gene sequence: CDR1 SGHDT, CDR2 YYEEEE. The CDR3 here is CASSFGGHRFRENTEAFF. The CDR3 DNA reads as TGTGCCAGCAGCTTTGGGGGGCACCGGTTCAGGGAGAACACTGAAGCTTTCTTT. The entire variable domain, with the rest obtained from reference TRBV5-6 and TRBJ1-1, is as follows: DAGVTQSPTHLIKTRGQQVTLRCSPKSGHDTVSWYQQALGQGPQFIFQYYEEEERQRGNFPDRFSGHQFPNYSSELNVNALLLGDSALYLCASSFGGHRFRENTEAFFGQGTRLTVV.

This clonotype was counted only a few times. This CDR3 is CASKKSEGGEQYF. CDR3 coding DNA: TGTGCCAGCAAGAAATCGGAGGGTGGCGAGCAGTACTTC. The chain links TRBV7-9 to TRBJ2-7, with D perhaps matching TRBD2 (6 bases). This CDR3 is 13 amino acids long. Germline CDR1 SEHNR, CDR2 FQNEAQ (reference sequence). V lost 7 bases to trimming and J lost 6 bases, with 16 bases between them. The full variable domain, completed using reference TRBV7-9 and TRBJ2-7, is DTGVSQNPRHKITKRGQNVTFRCDPISEHNRLYWYRQTLGQGPEFLTYFQNEAQLEKSRLLSDRFSAERPKGSFSTLEIQRTEQGDSAMYLCASKKSEGGEQYFGPGTRLTVT.